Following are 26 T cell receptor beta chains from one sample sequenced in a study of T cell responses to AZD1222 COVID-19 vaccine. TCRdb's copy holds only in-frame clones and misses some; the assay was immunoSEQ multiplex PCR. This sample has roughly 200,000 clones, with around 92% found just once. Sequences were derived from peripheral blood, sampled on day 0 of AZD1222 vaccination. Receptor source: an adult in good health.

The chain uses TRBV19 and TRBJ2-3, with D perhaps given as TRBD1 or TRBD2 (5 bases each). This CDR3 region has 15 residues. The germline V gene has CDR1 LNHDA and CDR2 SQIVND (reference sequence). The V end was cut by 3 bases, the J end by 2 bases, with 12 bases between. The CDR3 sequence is CASSIPGRITDTQYF. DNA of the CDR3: TGTGCCAGTAGTATCCCGGGACGGATCACAGATACGCAGTATTTT.

The chain's CDR3 is CASSSRSALGEQYF. The CDR3 bases are TGTGCCAGCAGCTCCCGCAGTGCCCTCGGGGAGCAGTACTTC. The rearrangement joins TRBV7-2 to TRBJ2-7, with unresolved D. The CDR3 totals 14 residues. The V gene lost 4 bases and the J gene lost 7 bases, with 17 bases spanning the gap. Per germline, CDR1 SGHTA and CDR2 FQGNSA.

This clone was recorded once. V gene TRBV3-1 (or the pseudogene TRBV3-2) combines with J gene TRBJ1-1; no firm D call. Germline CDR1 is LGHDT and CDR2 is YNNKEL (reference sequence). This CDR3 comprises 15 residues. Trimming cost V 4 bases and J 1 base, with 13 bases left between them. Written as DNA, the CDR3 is TGTGCCAGCAGCCTCCGAACCCCCAGGAACACTGAAGCTTTCTTT. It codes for CASSLRTPRNTEAFF.

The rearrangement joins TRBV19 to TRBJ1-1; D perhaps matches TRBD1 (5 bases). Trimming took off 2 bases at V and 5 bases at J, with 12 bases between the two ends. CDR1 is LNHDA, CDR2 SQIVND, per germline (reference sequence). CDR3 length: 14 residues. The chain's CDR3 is CASSISRVGTEAFF. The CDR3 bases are TGTGCCAGTAGTATAAGCAGGGTAGGGACTGAAGCTTTCTTT.

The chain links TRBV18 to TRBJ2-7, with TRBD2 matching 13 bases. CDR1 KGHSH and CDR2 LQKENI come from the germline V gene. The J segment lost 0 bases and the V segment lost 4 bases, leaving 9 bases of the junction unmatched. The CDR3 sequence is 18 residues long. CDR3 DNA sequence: TGTGCCAGCTCACAAAGGACTAGCGGGGGACTGAGCTCCTACGAGCAGTACTTC. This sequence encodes CASSQRTSGGLSSYEQYF.

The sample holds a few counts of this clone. The CDR3 spells CASSYRDRGPLEQFF. CDR3 nucleotide sequence: TGTGCCAGCAGTTATAGGGACAGGGGGCCCCTCGAGCAGTTCTTC. This rearrangement joins TRBV6-5 to TRBJ2-1; 12 bases are shared with TRBD1. V trimming: 3 bases; J trimming: 10 bases; junction bases outside the gene matches: 7. Germline V gene lookup returns CDR1 MNHEY and CDR2 SVGAGI. The CDR3 extends over 15 amino acids.

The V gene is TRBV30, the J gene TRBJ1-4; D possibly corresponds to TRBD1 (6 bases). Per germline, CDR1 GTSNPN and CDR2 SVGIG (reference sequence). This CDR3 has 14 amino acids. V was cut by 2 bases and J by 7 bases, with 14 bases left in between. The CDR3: CAWSRNGQPEKLFF. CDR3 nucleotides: TGTGCCTGGAGTCGTAACGGACAGCCTGAAAAACTGTTTTTT.

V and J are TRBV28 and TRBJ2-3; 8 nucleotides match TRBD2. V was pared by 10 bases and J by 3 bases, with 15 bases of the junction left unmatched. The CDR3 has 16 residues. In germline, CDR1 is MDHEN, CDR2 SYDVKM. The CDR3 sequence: CATQPGRAGGTDTQYF. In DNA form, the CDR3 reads TGTGCCACCCAACCGGGTCGTGCGGGGGGAACAGATACGCAGTATTTT.

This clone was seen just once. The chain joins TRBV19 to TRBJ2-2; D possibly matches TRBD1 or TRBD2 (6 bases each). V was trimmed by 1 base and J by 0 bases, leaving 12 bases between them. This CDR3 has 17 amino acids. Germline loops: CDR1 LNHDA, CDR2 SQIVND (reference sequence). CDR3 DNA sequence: TGTGCCAGTAGTATAGCTGGGGGGCTAACGAACACCGGGGAGCTGTTTTTT. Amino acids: CASSIAGGLTNTGELFF.

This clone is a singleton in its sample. In nucleotides, the CDR3 is TGTGCCAGTAGTACCCATCTGGGGCTTCGGTATGGCTACACCTTC. It encodes CASSTHLGLRYGYTF. The chain carries TRBV19 and TRBJ1-2; possible D gene TRBD1, 5 bases. V lost 4 bases and J 5 bases, leaving 17 bases between the germline ends. The CDR3 sequence is 15 residues long. The germline V gene has CDR1 LNHDA and CDR2 SQIVND (reference sequence).

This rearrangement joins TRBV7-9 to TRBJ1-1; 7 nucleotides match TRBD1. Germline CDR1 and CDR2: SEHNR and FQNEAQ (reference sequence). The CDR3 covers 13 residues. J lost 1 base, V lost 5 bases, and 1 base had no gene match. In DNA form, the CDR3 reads TGTGCCAGCAGCCGACAGGGGAACACTGAAGCTTTCTTT. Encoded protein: CASSRQGNTEAFF. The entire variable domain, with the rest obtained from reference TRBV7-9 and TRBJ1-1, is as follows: DTGVSQNPRHKITKRGQNVTFRCDPISEHNRLYWYRQTLGQGPEFLTYFQNEAQLEKSRLLSDRFSAERPKGSFSTLEIQRTEQGDSAMYLCASSRQGNTEAFFGQGTRLTVV.

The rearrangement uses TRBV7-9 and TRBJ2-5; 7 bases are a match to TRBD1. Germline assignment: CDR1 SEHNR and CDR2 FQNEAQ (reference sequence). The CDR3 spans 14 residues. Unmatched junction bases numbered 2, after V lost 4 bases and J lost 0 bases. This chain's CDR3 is CASSSDRHQETQYF. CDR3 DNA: TGTGCCAGCAGCTCGGACAGGCACCAAGAGACCCAGTACTTC. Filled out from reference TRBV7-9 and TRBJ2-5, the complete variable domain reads DTGVSQNPRHKITKRGQNVTFRCDPISEHNRLYWYRQTLGQGPEFLTYFQNEAQLEKSRLLSDRFSAERPKGSFSTLEIQRTEQGDSAMYLCASSSDRHQETQYFGPGTRLLVL.

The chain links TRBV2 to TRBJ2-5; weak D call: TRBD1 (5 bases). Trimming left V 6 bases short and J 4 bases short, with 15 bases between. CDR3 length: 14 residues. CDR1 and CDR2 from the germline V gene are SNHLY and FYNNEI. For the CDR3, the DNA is TGTGCCAGCAGAGAAACCTTAGGGGCAGAGACCCAGTACTTC. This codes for CASRETLGAETQYF.

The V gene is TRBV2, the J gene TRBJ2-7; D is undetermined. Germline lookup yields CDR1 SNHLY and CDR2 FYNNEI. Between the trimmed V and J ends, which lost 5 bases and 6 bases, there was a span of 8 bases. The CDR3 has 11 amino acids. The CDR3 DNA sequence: TGTGCCAGCAGTATCCTGGGCGAGCAGTACTTC. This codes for CASSILGEQYF.

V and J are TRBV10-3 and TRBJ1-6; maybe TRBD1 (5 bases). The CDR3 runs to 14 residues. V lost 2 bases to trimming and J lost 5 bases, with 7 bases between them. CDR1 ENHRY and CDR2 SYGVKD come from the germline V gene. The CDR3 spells CAISETGDNSPLHF. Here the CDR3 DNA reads TGTGCCATCAGTGAGACAGGAGATAATTCACCCCTCCACTTT.

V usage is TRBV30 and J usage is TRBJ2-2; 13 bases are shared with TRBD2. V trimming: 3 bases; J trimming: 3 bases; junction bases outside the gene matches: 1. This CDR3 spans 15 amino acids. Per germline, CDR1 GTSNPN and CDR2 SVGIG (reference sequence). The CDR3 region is CAWSGLAGDTGELFF. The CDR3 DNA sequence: TGTGCCTGGAGCGGACTAGCGGGGGACACCGGGGAGCTGTTTTTT.

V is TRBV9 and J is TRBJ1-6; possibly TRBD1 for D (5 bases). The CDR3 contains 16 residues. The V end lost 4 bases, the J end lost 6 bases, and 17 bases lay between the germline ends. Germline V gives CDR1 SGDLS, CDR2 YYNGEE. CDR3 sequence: CASSPGAGVGNSPLHF. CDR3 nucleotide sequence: TGTGCCAGCAGCCCCGGGGCGGGGGTGGGTAATTCACCCCTCCACTTT.

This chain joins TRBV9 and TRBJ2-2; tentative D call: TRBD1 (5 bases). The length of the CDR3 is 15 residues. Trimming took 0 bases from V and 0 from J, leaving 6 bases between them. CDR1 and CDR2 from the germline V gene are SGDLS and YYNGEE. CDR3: CASSVDRTNTGELFF. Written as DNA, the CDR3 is TGTGCCAGCAGCGTAGACAGGACGAACACCGGGGAGCTGTTTTTT.

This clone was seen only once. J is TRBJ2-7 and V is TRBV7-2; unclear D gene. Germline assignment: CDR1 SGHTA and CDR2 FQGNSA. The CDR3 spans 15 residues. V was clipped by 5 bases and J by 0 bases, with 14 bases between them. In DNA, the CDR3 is TGTGCCAGCAGCCCCCAGGTATATAGCTCCTACGAGCAGTACTTC. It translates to CASSPQVYSSYEQYF.

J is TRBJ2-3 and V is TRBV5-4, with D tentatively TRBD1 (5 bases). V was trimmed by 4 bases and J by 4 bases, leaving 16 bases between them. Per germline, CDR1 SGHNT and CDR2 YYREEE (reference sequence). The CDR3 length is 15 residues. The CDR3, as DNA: TGTGCCAGCAGCCCCCTGGGCAGGGCCCCAGATACGCAGTATTTT. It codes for CASSPLGRAPDTQYF.

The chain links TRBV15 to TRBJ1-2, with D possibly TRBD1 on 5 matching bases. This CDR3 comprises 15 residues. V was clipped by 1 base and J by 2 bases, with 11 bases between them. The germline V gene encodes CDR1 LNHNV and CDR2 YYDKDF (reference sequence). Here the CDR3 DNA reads TGTGCCACCAGCAGAGTGGGGACGGACAACTATGGCTACACCTTC. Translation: CATSRVGTDNYGYTF.

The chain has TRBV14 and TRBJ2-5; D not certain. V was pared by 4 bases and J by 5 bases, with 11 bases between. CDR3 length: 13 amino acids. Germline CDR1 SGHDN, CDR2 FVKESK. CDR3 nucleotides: TGTGCCAGCAGCCGAAATTGGCCGGAGACCCAGTACTTC. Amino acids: CASSRNWPETQYF.

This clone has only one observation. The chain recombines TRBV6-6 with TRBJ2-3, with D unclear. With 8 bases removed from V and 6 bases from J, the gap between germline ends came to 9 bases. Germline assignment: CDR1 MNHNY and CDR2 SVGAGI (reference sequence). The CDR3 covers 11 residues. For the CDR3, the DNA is TGTGCCAGCTGGGCTTCGGATACGCAGTATTTT. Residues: CASWASDTQYF.

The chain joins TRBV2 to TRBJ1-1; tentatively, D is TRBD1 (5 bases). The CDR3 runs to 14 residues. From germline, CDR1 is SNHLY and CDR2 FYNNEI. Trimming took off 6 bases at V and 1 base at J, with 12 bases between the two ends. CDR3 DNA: TGTGCCAGCAGGGGGCAGGGCCAGAACACTGAAGCTTTCTTT. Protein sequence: CASRGQGQNTEAFF.

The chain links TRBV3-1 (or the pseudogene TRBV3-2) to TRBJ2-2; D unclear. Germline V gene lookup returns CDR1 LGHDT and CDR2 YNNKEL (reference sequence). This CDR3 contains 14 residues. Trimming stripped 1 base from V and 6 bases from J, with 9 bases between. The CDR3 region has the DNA TGTGCCAGCAGCCAAGGGAGTAGAGCCGGGGAGCTGTTTTTT. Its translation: CASSQGSRAGELFF.

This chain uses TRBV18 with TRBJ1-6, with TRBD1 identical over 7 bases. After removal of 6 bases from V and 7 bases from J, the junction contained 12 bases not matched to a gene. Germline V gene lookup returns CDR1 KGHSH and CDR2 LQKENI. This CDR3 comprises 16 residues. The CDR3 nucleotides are TGTGCCAGCTCCGGCGGTCTGACGGGACAGAATTCACCCCTCCACTTT. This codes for CASSGGLTGQNSPLHF. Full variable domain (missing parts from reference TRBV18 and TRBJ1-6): NAGVMQNPRHLVRRRGQEARLRCSPMKGHSHVYWYRQLPEEGLKFMVYLQKENIIDESGMPKERFSAEFPKEGPSILRIQQVVRGDSAAYFCASSGGLTGQNSPLHFGNGTRLTVT.